This is a list of T cell receptor beta chains from one sample in a study of blood T cell repertoires in COVID-19. Sequencing used immunoSEQ multiplex PCR; TCRdb keeps in-frame clones, though not all of them. The sample yields about 200,000 clones, about nine tenths seen once. The source material was PBMCs or T cells enriched from blood (not recorded which). These receptor sequences come from a woman aged 30 to 39 who had recovered from COVID-19. CDR3s include the opening cysteine and the closing phenylalanine or tryptophan. Each record gives: D gene, J gene, clone size, V gene, CDR3 protein, CDR3 DNA. D genes are given only for firm matches. Only part of the rows carry a size: once, few, many, or a class if the clone is expanded.

d_gene: .; j_gene: TRBJ1-3; abundance: .; v_gene: TRBV5-6; CDR3aa: CASSLSEGNTIYF; CDR3nt: TGTGCCAGCAGCTTGTCGGAGGGAAACACCATATATTTT
d_gene: .; j_gene: TRBJ1-3; abundance: once; v_gene: TRBV12-5; CDR3aa: CASGLVQGSSGNTIYF; CDR3nt: TGTGCTAGTGGTTTGGTCCAGGGTTCTTCCGGAAACACCATATATTTT
d_gene: TRBD2; j_gene: TRBJ2-1; abundance: .; v_gene: TRBV7-8; CDR3aa: CASSLDLTSGVNEQFF; CDR3nt: TGTGCCAGCAGCTTAGATTTAACTAGCGGGGTTAATGAGCAGTTCTTC
d_gene: .; j_gene: TRBJ1-1; abundance: .; v_gene: TRBV9; CDR3aa: CASSNARGTEAFF; CDR3nt: TGTGCCAGCAGCAACGCCCGAGGCACTGAAGCTTTCTTT
d_gene: .; j_gene: TRBJ2-7; abundance: .; v_gene: TRBV19; CDR3aa: CASSMGSYEQYF; CDR3nt: TGTGCCAGTAGTATGGGCAGCTACGAGCAGTACTTC
d_gene: TRBD1; j_gene: TRBJ1-2; abundance: once; v_gene: TRBV5-8; CDR3aa: CASSLQTGVNYGYTF; CDR3nt: TGTGCCAGCAGCCTCCAGACAGGGGTAAACTATGGCTACACCTTC
d_gene: .; j_gene: TRBJ1-5; abundance: few; v_gene: TRBV4-2; CDR3aa: CASSQDLLGQPQHF; CDR3nt: TGTGCCAGCAGCCAAGATCTTCTGGGCCAGCCCCAGCATTTT
d_gene: TRBD2; j_gene: TRBJ2-3; abundance: .; v_gene: TRBV5-6; CDR3aa: CASSLAGTSGQADTQYF; CDR3nt: TGTGCCAGCAGCTTGGCGGGCACTAGCGGGCAGGCCGATACGCAGTATTTT
d_gene: TRBD1; j_gene: TRBJ1-4; abundance: few; v_gene: TRBV27; CDR3aa: CASRRQGYNEKLFF; CDR3nt: TGTGCCAGCCGGAGACAGGGTTATAATGAAAAACTGTTTTTT
d_gene: TRBD1; j_gene: TRBJ2-7; abundance: .; v_gene: TRBV25-1; CDR3aa: CASSAGTGGYEQYF; CDR3nt: TGTGCCAGCAGTGCCGGGACAGGTGGCTACGAGCAGTACTTC
d_gene: .; j_gene: TRBJ1-1; abundance: .; v_gene: TRBV6-5; CDR3aa: CASSWRQMNTEAFF; CDR3nt: TGTGCCAGCAGTTGGAGACAGATGAACACTGAAGCTTTCTTT